A selection of T cell receptor beta chains follows, all from one sample in a study of T cell responses to AZD1222 COVID-19 vaccine. Some clones are missing from TCRdb's copy, which holds only in-frame ones; the method was immunoSEQ multiplex PCR. The sample lists over 95,000 clones, 88% occurring once. Here the sequenced sample was peripheral blood, taken on day 0 of AZD1222 vaccination. Receptor source: an adult in good health. The CDR3 runs from the conserved cysteine through the conserved F or W. Each record gives: J gene, V gene, D gene, clone size, CDR3 DNA, CDR3 protein. D genes are given only for firm matches. Size is omitted from some rows. Given values are once, few, many or a class for expanded clones.

TRBJ2-7,TRBV5-1,TRBD2,.,TGCGCCAGCAGCCCCGGGACTAGCGGGAGCGAGCAGTACTTC,CASSPGTSGSEQYF
TRBJ2-5,TRBV30,TRBD2,.,TGTGCCTGGGCCACTAGCGGAGGGTACCAAGAGACCCAGTACTTC,CAWATSGGYQETQYF
TRBJ2-5,TRBV5-1,TRBD2,.,TGCGCCAGCAGCTTTCTAGCGGAGGTCCAAGAGACCCAGTACTTC,CASSFLAEVQETQYF
TRBJ1-5,TRBV28,.,.,TGTGCCAGCAGTTTATGGACAGCGCCTACCAATCAGCCCCAGCATTTT,CASSLWTAPTNQPQHF
TRBJ2-1,TRBV7-3,.,.,TGTGCCAGCAGCTTAAGCGGGTGGAGCTACAATGAGCAGTTCTTC,CASSLSGWSYNEQFF
TRBJ2-7,TRBV7-9,.,.,TGTGCCAGCAGCATCGGGAGTTCCTACGAGCAGTACTTC,CASSIGSSYEQYF
TRBJ2-1,TRBV5-1,TRBD2,.,TGCGCCAGCAGCTTGGGTTGGGGACTAGCGGTACTTGGGGAGCAGTTCTTC,CASSLGWGLAVLGEQFF
TRBJ2-7,TRBV5-1,TRBD2,.,TGCGCCAGCAGCTTCACTAGCGGGAGAGTCAACGAGCAGTACTTC,CASSFTSGRVNEQYF
TRBJ2-4,TRBV7-9,.,.,TGTGCCAGCAACAAAGCAGGGCTCAAAAACATTCAGTACTTC,CASNKAGLKNIQYF
TRBJ2-2,TRBV30,.,.,TGTGCCTGGAGTGTTTTGGCGATCGGGGAGCTGTTTTTT,CAWSVLAIGELFF
TRBJ1-2,TRBV19,.,once,TGTGCCAGTAGTATATTCTGGGGAGAGAACGGTGTTTCCAACTATGGCTACACCTTC,CASSIFWGENGVSNYGYTF
TRBJ1-5,TRBV28,.,.,TGTGCCAGCAGATCAGACAGAAGCAATCAGCCCCAGCATTTT,CASRSDRSNQPQHF
TRBJ1-3,TRBV6-1,.,.,TGTGCCAGCAGTGAAGGGGCAGGCCAAGGAAACACCATATATTTT,CASSEGAGQGNTIYF
TRBJ1-1,TRBV16,.,.,TGTGCCAGCAGCGCCTCGGACATAAAGAACACTGAAGCTTTCTTT,CASSASDIKNTEAFF
TRBJ2-3,TRBV3-1/TRBV3-2,.,.,TGTGCCAGCAGCCTCCGTGGGGGCGGCACAGATACGCAGTATTTT,CASSLRGGGTDTQYF
TRBJ2-5,TRBV6-1,TRBD2,medium-sized,TGTGCCAGCAGTGAACTAGCGGGAGGGCAAGAGACCCAGTACTTC,CASSELAGGQETQYF
TRBJ2-1,TRBV24-1,TRBD2,.,TGTGCCACCTCCGGGACTATAGGGGAAAATGAGCAGTTCTTC,CATSGTIGENEQFF
TRBJ2-5,TRBV10-3,TRBD2,.,TGTGCCATCAGCCAAAAAATGGAGCGGGGGGACCAAGAGACCCAGTACTTC,CAISQKMERGDQETQYF
TRBJ2-3,TRBV9,TRBD2,.,TGTGCCAGCAGCGTAGATCCGGGAGGAGGAACAGATACGCAGTATTTT,CASSVDPGGGTDTQYF
TRBJ1-2,TRBV6-5,.,.,TGTGCCAGCCAGCTTAGGAGGGATGGCTACACCTTC,CASQLRRDGYTF
TRBJ1-1,TRBV18,.,.,TGTGCCAGCTCACCACCTGTGGGAATAAACACTGAAGCTTTCTTT,CASSPPVGINTEAFF
TRBJ1-1,TRBV7-9,.,.,TGTGCCAGCAGCTTAGCGTTCGACATTGAAGCTTTCTTT,CASSLAFDIEAFF
TRBJ2-3,TRBV6-5,TRBD2,once,TGTGCCAGCACAAATAGCGGGGGAAGCACAGATACGCAGTATTTT,CASTNSGGSTDTQYF
TRBJ1-2,TRBV5-6,.,.,TGTGCCAGCAGCTCGCGACGGTTAGCTAACTATGGCTACACCTTC,CASSSRRLANYGYTF
TRBJ2-1,TRBV27,.,.,TGTGCCAGCAGTTGGTCTACCCATGAGCAGTTCTTC,CASSWSTHEQFF
TRBJ1-1,TRBV5-6,.,.,TGTGCCAGCAGCTTGGCGTTGATGGGCACTGAAGCTTTCTTT,CASSLALMGTEAFF
TRBJ2-1,TRBV30,TRBD1,once,TGTGCCGGAATCGGGGGGACAGGGGGACGGTACAATGAGCAGTTCTTC,CAGIGGTGGRYNEQFF
TRBJ2-7,TRBV7-9,.,.,TGTGCCAGCAGCTCCGCGGCCGAGCAGTACTTC,CASSSAAEQYF
TRBJ1-2,TRBV7-3,.,.,TGTGCCAGCAGCTTAAATGCGCAGGGTAATGGCTACACCTTC,CASSLNAQGNGYTF
TRBJ1-1,TRBV5-1,.,.,TGCGCCAGCAGCTTGGCCTATGGAGCAGACAGATTGAACACTGAAGCTTTCTTT,CASSLAYGADRLNTEAFF
TRBJ1-3,TRBV5-1,.,.,TGCGCCAGCAGCCCTGGAGTAGGGGCTGGAAACACCATATATTTT,CASSPGVGAGNTIYF
TRBJ1-2,TRBV29-1,.,.,TGCAGCGTTGTCAGTCCCGATATAAACTATGGCTACACCTTC,CSVVSPDINYGYTF
TRBJ1-2,TRBV18,.,.,TGTGCCAGCTCACCGGAGGGGACGGTTTATGGCTACACCTTC,CASSPEGTVYGYTF
TRBJ2-3,TRBV20-1,TRBD2,.,TGCAGTGCTAGTGGAAGTGCGGGAGGGCCTACAGATACGCAGTATTTT,CSASGSAGGPTDTQYF
TRBJ2-1,TRBV15,.,.,TGTGCCACCAGCAGAAAGAAGGACAGTGAGCAGTTCTTC,CATSRKKDSEQFF
TRBJ2-7,TRBV18,.,.,TGTGCCAGCTCACCGGGACACAATCCCTCCTACGAGCAGTACTTC,CASSPGHNPSYEQYF
TRBJ2-5,TRBV2,TRBD1,once,TGTGCCAGCAGGTCCGGGACAGGGGGCCAAGAGACCCAGTACTTC,CASRSGTGGQETQYF
TRBJ1-1,TRBV6-5,.,.,TGTGCCAGCAGTTACTGGGGGGGGACTGAAGCTTTCTTT,CASSYWGGTEAFF
TRBJ2-1,TRBV2,TRBD2,.,TGTGCCAGAATTGAGAGGACTAGCGGGGGTTACAATGAGCAGTTCTTC,CARIERTSGGYNEQFF
TRBJ1-1,TRBV5-3,.,.,TGTGCCACGACACCTTGCGGGAACACTGAAGCTTTCTTT,CATTPCGNTEAFF
TRBJ1-6,TRBV14,.,once,TGTGCCAGCAGCCAAGGAGTTCGGGGCTATAATTCACCCCTCCACTTT,CASSQGVRGYNSPLHF
TRBJ1-2,TRBV28,.,.,TGTGCCAGCAGTTTCTGGGTGAATGGCTACACCTTC,CASSFWVNGYTF
TRBJ2-3,TRBV12-3/TRBV12-4,.,.,TGTGCCAGCAGTTTGAGCACGGACGACGCGCAGTATTTT,CASSLSTDDAQYF
TRBJ2-6,TRBV3-1/TRBV3-2,.,once,TGTGCCAGCAGCCGCTCCTCGGCATCATCTCTTGGCTGGGCCAACGTCCTGACTTTC,CASSRSSASSLGWANVLTF
TRBJ1-2,TRBV3-1/TRBV3-2,TRBD1,.,TGTGCCAGCAGCCCGGGGACAGGGGGCGTCAAAACCTATGGCTACACCTTC,CASSPGTGGVKTYGYTF
TRBJ1-1,TRBV7-9,.,.,TGTGCCAGCAGCTCCCTGGCGGGTGAAGCTTTCTTT,CASSSLAGEAFF
TRBJ2-5,TRBV6-1,.,few,TGTGCCAGCAGTGAAGGGCCGGAACAAGAGACCCAGTACTTC,CASSEGPEQETQYF
TRBJ1-2,TRBV28,TRBD1,.,TGTGCCAGCAGGGACAGGGTGGACTATGGCTACACCTTC,CASRDRVDYGYTF
TRBJ1-4,TRBV27,.,.,TGTGCCAGCAGCCCTACTGGGCAGAGTAATGAAAAACTGTTTTTT,CASSPTGQSNEKLFF
TRBJ1-1,TRBV20-1,.,.,TGCAGTGCTAGTAACGCGGGAAGGGACACTGAAGCTTTCTTT,CSASNAGRDTEAFF